This T cell receptor beta chain derives from a study of blood T cell repertoires in COVID-19. CDR3 length: 16 residues. CDR1 is PRHDT and CDR2 is FYEKMQ in the germline V gene (reference sequence). V was clipped by 2 bases and J by 0 bases, with 11 bases between them. Generated by immunoSEQ multiplex PCR, the TCRdb table keeps only in-frame clones and is missing some. The sample holds about 170,000 clones, about 80% seen once. Sequencing used peripheral blood. This sequence joins TRBV13 and TRBJ1-3; tentative D call: TRBD1 (5 bases). This TCR came from a man between 65 and 85 years old with active or convalescent COVID-19. The CDR3 spells CASSLNRPYSGNTIYF. The CDR3 nucleotides are TGTGCCAGCAGCTTAAACAGGCCATACTCTGGAAACACCATATATTTT. Together with reference TRBV13 and TRBJ1-3, the CDR3 gives the full variable domain: AAGVIQSPRHLIKEKRETATLKCYPIPRHDTVYWYQQGPGQDPQFLISFYEKMQSDKGSIPDRFSAQQFSDYHSELNMSSLELGDSALYFCASSLNRPYSGNTIYFGEGSWLTVV.